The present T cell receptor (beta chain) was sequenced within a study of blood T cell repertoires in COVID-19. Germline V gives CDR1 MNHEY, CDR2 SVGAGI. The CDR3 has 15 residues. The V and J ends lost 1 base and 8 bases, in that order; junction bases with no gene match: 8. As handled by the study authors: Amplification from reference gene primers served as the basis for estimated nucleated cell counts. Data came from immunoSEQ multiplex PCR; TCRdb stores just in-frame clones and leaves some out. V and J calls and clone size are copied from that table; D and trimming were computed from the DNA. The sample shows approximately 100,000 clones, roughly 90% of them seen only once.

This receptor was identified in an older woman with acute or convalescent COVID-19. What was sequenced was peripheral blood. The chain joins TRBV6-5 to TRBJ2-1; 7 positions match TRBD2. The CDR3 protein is CASSYLGGGKDEQFF. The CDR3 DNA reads TGTGCCAGCAGTTACTTGGGGGGAGGGAAGGATGAGCAGTTCTTC.